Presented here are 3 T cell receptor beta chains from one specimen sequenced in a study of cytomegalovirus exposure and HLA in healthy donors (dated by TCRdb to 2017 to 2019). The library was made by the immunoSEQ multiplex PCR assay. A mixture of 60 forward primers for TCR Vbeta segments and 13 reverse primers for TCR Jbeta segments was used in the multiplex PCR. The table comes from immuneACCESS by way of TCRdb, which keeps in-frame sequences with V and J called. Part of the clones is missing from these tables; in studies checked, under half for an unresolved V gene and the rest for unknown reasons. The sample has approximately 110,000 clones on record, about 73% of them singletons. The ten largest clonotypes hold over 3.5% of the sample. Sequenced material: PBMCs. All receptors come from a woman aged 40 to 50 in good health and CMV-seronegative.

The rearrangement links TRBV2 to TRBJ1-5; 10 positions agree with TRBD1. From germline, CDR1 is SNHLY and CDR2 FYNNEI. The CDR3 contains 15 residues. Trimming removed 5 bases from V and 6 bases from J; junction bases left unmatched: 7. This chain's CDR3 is CASSLRDRGGQPQHF. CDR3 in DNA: TGTGCCAGCAGTCTCCGGGACAGGGGCGGTCAGCCCCAGCATTTT.

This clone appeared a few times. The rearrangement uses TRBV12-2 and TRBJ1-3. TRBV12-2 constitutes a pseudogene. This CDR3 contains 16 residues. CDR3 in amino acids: CASRTSHSPGRNTIYF. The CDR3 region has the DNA TGTGCAAGTCGTACTTCACACAGTCCAGGGAGGAACACCATATATTTT.

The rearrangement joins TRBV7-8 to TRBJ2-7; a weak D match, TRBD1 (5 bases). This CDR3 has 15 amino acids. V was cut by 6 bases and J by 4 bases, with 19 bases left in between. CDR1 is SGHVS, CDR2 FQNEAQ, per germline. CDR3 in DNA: TGTGCCAGCAGTTTCACAGGACCTCCTTCTTACGAGCAGTACTTC. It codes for CASSFTGPPSYEQYF.